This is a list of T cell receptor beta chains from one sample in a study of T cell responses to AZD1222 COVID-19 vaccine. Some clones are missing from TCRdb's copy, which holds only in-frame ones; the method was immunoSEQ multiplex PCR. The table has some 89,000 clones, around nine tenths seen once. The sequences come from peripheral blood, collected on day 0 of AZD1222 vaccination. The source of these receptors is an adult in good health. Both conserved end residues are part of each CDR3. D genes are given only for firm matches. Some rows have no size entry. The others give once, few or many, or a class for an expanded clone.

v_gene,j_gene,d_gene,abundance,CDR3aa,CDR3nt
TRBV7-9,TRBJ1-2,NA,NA,CASSLRAYGYTF,TGTGCCAGCAGCTTAAGGGCCTATGGCTACACCTTC
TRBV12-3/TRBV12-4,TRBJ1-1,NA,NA,CASSTGPAWSFF,TGTGCCAGCAGTACGGGCCCCGCCTGGTCTTTCTTT
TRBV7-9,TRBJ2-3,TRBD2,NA,CASSSGTSGGSTDTQYF,TGTGCCAGCAGCTCCGGGACTAGCGGGGGTAGCACAGATACGCAGTATTTT
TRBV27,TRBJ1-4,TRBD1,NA,CASSLTGTGGFWEKLFF,TGTGCCAGCAGTTTGACCGGGACAGGGGGCTTCTGGGAAAAACTGTTTTTT
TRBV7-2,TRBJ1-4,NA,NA,CASSYRHGDEKLFF,TGTGCCAGCAGCTACAGGCACGGGGATGAAAAACTGTTTTTT
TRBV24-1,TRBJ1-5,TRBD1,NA,CATSDSTGGPNQPQHF,TGTGCCACCAGTGACTCGACAGGGGGCCCAAATCAGCCCCAGCATTTT
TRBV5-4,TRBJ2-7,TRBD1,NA,CASSLGTGRASYEQYF,TGTGCCAGCAGCCTCGGGACAGGGCGGGCTTCCTACGAGCAGTACTTC
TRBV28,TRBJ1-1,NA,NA,CASSLRTGSAFF,TGTGCCAGCAGTTTACGCACAGGGTCCGCTTTCTTT
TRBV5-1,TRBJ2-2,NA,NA,CASSGGTHNTGELFF,TGCGCCAGCAGTGGCGGGACACACAACACCGGGGAGCTGTTTTTT
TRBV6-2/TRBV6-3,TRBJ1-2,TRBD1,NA,CASSRDSYGYTF,TGTGCCAGCAGTCGGGACAGCTATGGCTACACCTTC
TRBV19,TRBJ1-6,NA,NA,CASSILRSSYNSPLHF,TGTGCCAGTAGTATCTTGAGGAGCTCCTATAATTCACCCCTCCACTTT
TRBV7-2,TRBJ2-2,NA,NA,CASSLAENTGELFF,TGTGCCAGCAGCTTAGCGGAGAACACCGGGGAGCTGTTTTTT
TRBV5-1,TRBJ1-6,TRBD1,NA,CASSLAGGGSYNSPLHF,TGCGCCAGCAGCTTAGCAGGGGGCGGATCCTATAATTCACCCCTCCACTTT
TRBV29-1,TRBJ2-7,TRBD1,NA,CSVERGTGRSYEQYF,TGCAGCGTTGAACGTGGGACAGGGCGCTCCTACGAGCAGTACTTC
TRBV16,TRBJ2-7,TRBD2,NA,CASSQTRTSGREQYF,TGTGCCAGCAGCCAAACCCGGACTAGCGGTCGCGAGCAGTACTTC
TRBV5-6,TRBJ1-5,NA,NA,CASSQRGASNQPQHF,TGTGCCAGCAGCCAAAGGGGGGCCAGCAATCAGCCCCAGCATTTT
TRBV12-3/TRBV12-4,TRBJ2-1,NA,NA,CASSRLRNEQFF,TGTGCCAGCAGCCGACTAAGAAATGAGCAGTTCTTC
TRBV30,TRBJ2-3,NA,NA,CAWRGLTDTQYF,TGTGCCTGGAGGGGGCTCACAGATACGCAGTATTTT
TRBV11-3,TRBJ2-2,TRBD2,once,CASSRSGSIGELFF,TGTGCCAGCAGCCGTAGCGGGAGTATCGGGGAGCTGTTTTTT
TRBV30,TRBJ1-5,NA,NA,CAWRGVGANQPQHF,TGTGCCTGGAGGGGGGTGGGGGCAAATCAGCCCCAGCATTTT
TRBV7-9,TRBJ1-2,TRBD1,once,CASSTETGTHYGYTF,TGTGCCAGCAGCACGGAGACAGGGACTCACTATGGCTACACCTTC
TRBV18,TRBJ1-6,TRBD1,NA,CASSPQGTGNSPLHF,TGTGCCAGCTCACCACAGGGGACAGGGAATTCACCCCTCCACTTT
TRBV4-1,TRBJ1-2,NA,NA,CASSQGERASISGYTF,TGCGCCAGCAGCCAGGGTGAGCGGGCTAGCATTAGTGGCTACACCTTC
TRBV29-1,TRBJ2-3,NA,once,CSVEAGDTDTQYF,TGCAGCGTTGAAGCTGGGGACACGGATACGCAGTATTTT
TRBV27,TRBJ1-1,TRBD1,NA,CASRPRGGRVTEAFF,TGTGCCAGCAGGCCCCGAGGGGGCCGGGTCACTGAAGCTTTCTTT
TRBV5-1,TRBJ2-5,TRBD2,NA,CASSLPSGRETQYF,TGCGCCAGCAGCTTGCCTAGCGGGAGAGAGACCCAGTACTTC
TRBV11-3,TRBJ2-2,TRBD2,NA,CASSLDSGRGTGELFF,TGTGCCAGCAGCTTAGATAGCGGGAGAGGCACCGGGGAGCTGTTTTTT
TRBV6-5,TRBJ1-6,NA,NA,CASTRTADNSPLHF,TGTGCCAGCACTCGGACCGCGGATAATTCACCCCTCCACTTT
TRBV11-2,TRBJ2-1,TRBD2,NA,CASSLDPGLAVYNEQFF,TGTGCCAGCAGCTTAGATCCGGGACTAGCGGTATACAATGAGCAGTTCTTC